This T cell receptor beta chain was identified during a study of cytomegalovirus exposure and HLA in healthy donors. Primers for the PCR totalled 60 Vbeta and 13 Jbeta. TCRdb's table, derived via immunoSEQ multiplex PCR, lists solely in-frame clones and lacks some. Here the sample spans some 130,000 clones, around 71% being singletons. In germline, CDR1 is LNHDA, CDR2 SQIVND (reference sequence). V dropped 5 bases and J dropped 0 bases, with 31 bases sitting between them. The CDR3 is 21 amino acids. Of note for this clone: Its antigen is not known.

The study's findings and limits: There were reportedly fewer N-insertions in an Asian-associated ancestry cluster than the approximately 670-donor mean, in a later analysis.

Whereas donors were nominally healthy upon sampling, unrecorded immune exposures were probable. This rearrangement joins TRBV19 to TRBJ1-2; D is perhaps TRBD1 (5 bases). Sequences were obtained from PBMCs. This receptor was identified in a woman aged 60 to 75 in good health and CMV-seropositive. In DNA form, the CDR3 reads TGTGCCAGTAGTCGAATTGGAGACGGACGTTTGGGGCTGGGTCCTAACTATGGCTACACCTTC. It codes for CASSRIGDGRLGLGPNYGYTF.